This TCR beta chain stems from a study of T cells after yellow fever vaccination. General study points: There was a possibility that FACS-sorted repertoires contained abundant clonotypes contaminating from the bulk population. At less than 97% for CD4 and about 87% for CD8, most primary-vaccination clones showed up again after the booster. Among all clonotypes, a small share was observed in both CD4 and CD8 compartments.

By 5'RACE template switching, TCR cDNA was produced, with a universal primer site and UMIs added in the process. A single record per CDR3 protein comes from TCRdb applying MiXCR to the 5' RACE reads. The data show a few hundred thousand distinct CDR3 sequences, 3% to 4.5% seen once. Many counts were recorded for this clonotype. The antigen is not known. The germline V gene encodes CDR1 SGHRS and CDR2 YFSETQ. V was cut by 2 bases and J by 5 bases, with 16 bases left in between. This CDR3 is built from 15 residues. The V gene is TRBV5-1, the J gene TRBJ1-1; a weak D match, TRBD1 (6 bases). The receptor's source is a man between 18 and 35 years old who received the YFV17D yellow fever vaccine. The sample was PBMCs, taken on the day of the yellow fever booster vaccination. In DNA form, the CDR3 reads TGCGCCAGCAGCTTTGGGGGTACAGGGCGGACTGAAGCTTTCTTT. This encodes CASSFGGTGRTEAFF.